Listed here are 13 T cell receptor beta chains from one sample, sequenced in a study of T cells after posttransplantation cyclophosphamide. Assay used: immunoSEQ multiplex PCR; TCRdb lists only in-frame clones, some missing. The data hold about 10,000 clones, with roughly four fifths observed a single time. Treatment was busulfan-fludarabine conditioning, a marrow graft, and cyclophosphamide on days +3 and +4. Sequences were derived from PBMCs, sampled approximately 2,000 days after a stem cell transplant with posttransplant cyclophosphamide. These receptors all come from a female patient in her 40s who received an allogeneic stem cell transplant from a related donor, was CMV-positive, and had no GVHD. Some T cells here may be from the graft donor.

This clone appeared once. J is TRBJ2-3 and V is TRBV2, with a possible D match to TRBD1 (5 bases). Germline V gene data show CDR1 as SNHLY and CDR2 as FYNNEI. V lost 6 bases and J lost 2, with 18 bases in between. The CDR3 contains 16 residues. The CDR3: CASRTAQPTYTDTQYF. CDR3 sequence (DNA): TGTGCCAGCAGGACAGCCCAGCCGACCTACACAGATACGCAGTATTTT.

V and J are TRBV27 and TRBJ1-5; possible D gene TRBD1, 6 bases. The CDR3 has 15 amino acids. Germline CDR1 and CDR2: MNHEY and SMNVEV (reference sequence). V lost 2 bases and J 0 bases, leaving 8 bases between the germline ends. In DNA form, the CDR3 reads TGTGCCAGCAGTTTAAGCAGGGGTAGCAATCAGCCCCAGCATTTT. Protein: CASSLSRGSNQPQHF.

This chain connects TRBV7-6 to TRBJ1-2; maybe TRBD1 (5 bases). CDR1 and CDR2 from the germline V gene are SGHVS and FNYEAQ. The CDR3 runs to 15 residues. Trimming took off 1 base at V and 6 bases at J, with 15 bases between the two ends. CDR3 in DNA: TGTGCCAGCAGCTTAGGGGCAGGGTCAGTCAATGGCTACACCTTC. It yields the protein CASSLGAGSVNGYTF.

The CDR3 loop is CASSPFLLRGTGELFF. Written as DNA, the CDR3 is TGTGCCAGCAGCCCCTTTCTTTTGCGGGGCACCGGGGAGCTGTTTTTT. The J gene is TRBJ2-2, the V gene TRBV7-2; tentatively, D is TRBD2 (6 bases). Germline CDR1 SGHTA, CDR2 FQGNSA. The V gene lost 5 bases and the J gene lost 4 bases, with 17 bases spanning the gap. There are 16 residues in the CDR3.

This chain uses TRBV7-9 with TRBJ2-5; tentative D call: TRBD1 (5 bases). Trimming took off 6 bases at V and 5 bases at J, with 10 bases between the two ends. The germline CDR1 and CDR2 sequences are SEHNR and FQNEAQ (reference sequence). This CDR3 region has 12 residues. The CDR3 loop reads CASSRTGETQYF. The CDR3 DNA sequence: TGTGCCAGCAGTCGAACAGGCGAGACCCAGTACTTC.

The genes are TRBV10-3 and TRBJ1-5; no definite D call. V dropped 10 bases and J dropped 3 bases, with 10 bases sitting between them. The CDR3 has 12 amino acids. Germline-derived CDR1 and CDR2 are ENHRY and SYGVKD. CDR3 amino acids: CATGYDNQPQHF. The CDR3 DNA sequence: TGTGCCACGGGATACGACAATCAGCCCCAGCATTTT.

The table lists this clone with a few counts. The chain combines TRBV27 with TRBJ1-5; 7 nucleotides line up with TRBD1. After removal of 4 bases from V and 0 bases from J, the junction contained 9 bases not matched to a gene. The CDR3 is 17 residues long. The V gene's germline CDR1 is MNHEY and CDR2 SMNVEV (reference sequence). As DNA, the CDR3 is TGTGCCAGCAGTTCCGACAGGGACTTCTATAGCAATCAGCCCCAGCATTTT. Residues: CASSSDRDFYSNQPQHF.

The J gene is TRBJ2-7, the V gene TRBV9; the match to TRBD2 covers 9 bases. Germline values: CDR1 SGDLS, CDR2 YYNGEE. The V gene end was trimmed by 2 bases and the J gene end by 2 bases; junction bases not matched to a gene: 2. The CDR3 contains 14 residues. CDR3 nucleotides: TGTGCCAGCAGCGTCGGGACTAGCCCCTACGAGCAGTACTTC. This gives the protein CASSVGTSPYEQYF.

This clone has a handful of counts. CDR3 nucleotides: TGTGCCAGCAGTGCCAGAGGACAGGGGAAAACCGGGGAGCTGTTTTTT. Its protein is CASSARGQGKTGELFF. The chain combines TRBV6-1 with TRBJ2-2, with TRBD1 matching 9 bases. Germline lookup yields CDR1 MNHNS and CDR2 SASEGT. Losses at the gene ends were 4 bases for V and 5 bases for J; bases not matched to a gene: 8. This CDR3 spans 16 amino acids.

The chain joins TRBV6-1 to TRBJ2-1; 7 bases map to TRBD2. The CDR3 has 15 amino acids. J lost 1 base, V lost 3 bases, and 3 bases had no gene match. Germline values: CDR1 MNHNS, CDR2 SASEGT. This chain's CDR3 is CASSDLAASYNEQFF. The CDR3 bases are TGTGCCAGCAGTGACCTAGCGGCTTCCTACAATGAGCAGTTCTTC.

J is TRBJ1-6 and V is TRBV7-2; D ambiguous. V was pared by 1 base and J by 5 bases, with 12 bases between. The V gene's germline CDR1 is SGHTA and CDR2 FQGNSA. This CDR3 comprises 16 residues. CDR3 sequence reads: CASSLVIQKNNSPLHF. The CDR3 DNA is TGTGCCAGCAGCTTAGTAATCCAGAAAAATAATTCACCCCTCCACTTT.

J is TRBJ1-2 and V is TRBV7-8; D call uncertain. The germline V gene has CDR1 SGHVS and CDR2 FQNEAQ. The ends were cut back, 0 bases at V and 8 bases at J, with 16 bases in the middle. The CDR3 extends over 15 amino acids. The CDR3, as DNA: TGTGCCAGCAGCTTAGCGAGGGCGCGGGTAGGAGGCTACACCTTC. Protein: CASSLARARVGGYTF. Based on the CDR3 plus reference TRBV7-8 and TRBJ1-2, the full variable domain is GAGVSQSPRYKVAKRGQDVALRCDPISGHVSLFWYQQALGQGPEFLTYFQNEAQLDKSGLPSDRFFAERPEGSVSTLKIQRTQQEDSAVYLCASSLARARVGGYTFGSGTRLTVV.

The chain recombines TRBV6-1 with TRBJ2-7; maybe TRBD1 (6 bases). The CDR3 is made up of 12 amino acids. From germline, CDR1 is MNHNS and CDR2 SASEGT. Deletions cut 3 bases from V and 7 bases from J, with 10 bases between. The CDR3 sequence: CASSEEQGEQYF. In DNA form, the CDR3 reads TGTGCCAGCAGTGAGGAGCAGGGGGAGCAGTACTTC.